What follows are 28 T cell receptor beta chains derived from one specimen sequenced in a study of T cell clonality in common variable immunodeficiency. Study-level findings and limits: In common variable immunodeficiency, TCR beta chains reportedly carried fewer deletions and N-nucleotide insertions.

Their cognate antigens are unknown. The method was immunoSEQ multiplex PCR; TCRdb's version includes in-frame clones alone and lacks a portion of them. This set yields about 33,000 clones and no singletons; the top ten hold roughly 6.1%. Input material: peripheral blood mononuclear cells. The receptors come from a human donor with common variable immunodeficiency.

In regard to this clone: Sequencing ends 3 residues short of the CDR3 end; the germline J gene provides the rest. The chain links TRBV20-1 to TRBJ2-7; D possibly corresponds to TRBD1 (5 bases). The CDR3 has 17 amino acids. V was pared by 3 bases and J by 5 bases, with 26 bases between. Germline V gene sequence: CDR1 DFQATT, CDR2 SNEGSKA (reference sequence). The CDR3 spells CSARPVLLREVSDEQYF. CDR3 DNA (partial): TGCAGTGCTAGGCCCGTGCTCCTCAGGGAAGTGAGCGACGAG.

This clone was counted ten times or more. The missing CDR3 end, 3 residues past where the read stops, is filled in from the germline J gene. V gene TRBV19 combines with J gene TRBJ1-5; TRBD1 aligns across 9 bases. Germline assignment: CDR1 LNHDA and CDR2 SQIVND (reference sequence). This CDR3 comprises 18 residues. The J segment lost 0 bases and the V segment lost 4 bases, leaving 10 bases of the junction unmatched. The CDR3 region is CASSTGQGRGYSNQPQHF. The CDR3 bases that were read are TGTGCCAGTAGTACGGGACAGGGAAGAGGTTATAGCAATCAGCCC.

Here the CDR3 reads CASRTSGAGEQFF. CDR3 DNA, as far as it was read: TGTGCCAGCCGGACTAGTGGTGCTGGTGAG. The rearrangement uses TRBV7-8 and TRBJ2-1; the match to TRBD2 covers 7 bases. Read data end 3 residues before the CDR3 end; the end is taken from the germline J gene. This CDR3 has 13 residues. J was trimmed by 9 bases and V by 8 bases; bases with no gene match: 10. CDR1 is SGHVS and CDR2 is FQNEAQ in the germline V gene.

Comment on this clone: The read gets to within 3 residues of the CDR3 end, and the germline J gene fills in the rest. At the DNA level, this CDR3 is encoded by other sequences in the same sample as well. The chain employs TRBV19 and TRBJ1-6, with 7 bases fitting TRBD1. The CDR3 covers 13 residues. After removal of 7 bases from V and 10 bases from J, the junction contained 7 bases not matched to a gene. Germline V gene sequence: CDR1 LNHDA, CDR2 SQIVND (reference sequence). CDR3 loop: CASTPTGASPLHF. The DNA read from the CDR3 is TGTGCCAGTACGCCTACAGGGGCGTCACCC.

The sample holds many counts of this clone. The CDR3 end lies 3 residues beyond the end of the read and is filled in from the germline J gene. This rearrangement joins TRBV7-6 to TRBJ2-5; 10 bases match TRBD2. J was trimmed by 1 base and V by 5 bases; bases with no gene match: 13. Looked up from germline, CDR1 is SGHVS and CDR2 is FNYEAQ. The CDR3 runs to 18 residues. The CDR3 protein is CASSRALSGGAIQETQYF. The CDR3 DNA, read in part, is TGTGCCAGCAGCCGCGCCTTGAGCGGGGGGGCCATCCAAGAGACC.

This clone was found a few times. The missing CDR3 end, 3 residues past where the read stops, is filled in from the germline J gene. The chain couples TRBV5-1 to TRBJ2-1; TRBD2 matches at 16 bases. The CDR3 loop spans 18 amino acids. V shed 3 bases, J shed 1 base, and the junction held 4 bases outside the gene matches. CDR1 and CDR2 from the germline V gene are SGHRS and YFSETQ. CDR3 amino acids: CASSSGLAGGRSYNEQFF. The sequenced part of the CDR3 DNA is TGCGCCAGCAGCTCGGGACTAGCGGGGGGGCGGTCCTACAATGAG.

CDR3 sequence: CASSIRPPGGPRDTEAFF. The CDR3 DNA, read in part, is TGTGCCAGTAGTATTCGCCCTCCGGGGGGCCCTCGGGACACTGAA. This chain joins TRBV19 and TRBJ1-1, with D possibly TRBD1 on 6 matching bases. The CDR3 goes on 3 residues after the read ends, and that part is filled in from the germline J gene. The CDR3 contains 18 residues. Per germline, CDR1 LNHDA and CDR2 SQIVND (reference sequence). V lost 3 bases to trimming and J lost 3 bases, with 23 bases between them.

This clone was detected many times. The DNA ends 3 residues before the CDR3 does, and the rest of the CDR3 is filled in from the germline J gene. The J gene is TRBJ2-5, the V gene TRBV7-9; 9 positions agree with TRBD2. This CDR3 has 15 residues. The germline V gene encodes CDR1 SEHNR and CDR2 FQNEAQ (reference sequence). The J segment lost 1 base and the V segment lost 5 bases, leaving 5 bases of the junction unmatched. The part of the CDR3 DNA that was read is TGTGCCAGCAGCCGGAGCGGGGGGTCCCAAGAGACC. Its translation is CASSRSGGSQET. The whole CDR3 reads CASSRSGGSQETQYF.

Turning to this clone: The read is 3 residues too short to cover the CDR3 end, so that end is filled in from the germline J gene. The chain has TRBV5-5 and TRBJ2-2; 8 bases match TRBD1. CDR1 and CDR2 (germline): SGHKS, YYEKEE (reference sequence). The CDR3 sequence is 14 residues long. The V gene end was trimmed by 5 bases and the J gene end by 4 bases; junction bases not matched to a gene: 4. The sequenced part of the CDR3 DNA is TGTGCCAGCAGATCTGGACAGGGCACCGGGGAG. As protein: CASRSGQGTGE. Given in full, the CDR3 is CASRSGQGTGELFF.

This clone has a handful of counts. The read terminates 3 residues before the CDR3 end, so the remaining end is supplied by the germline J gene. The V and J genes are TRBV6-1 and TRBJ2-7; weak D call: TRBD2 (7 bases). Trimming left V 4 bases short and J 3 bases short, with 13 bases between. This CDR3 is 14 amino acids long. Germline CDR1 is MNHNS and CDR2 is SASEGT. CDR3 sequence: CASSGGGTIYEQYF. CDR3 DNA (partial): TGTGCCAGCAGTGGGGGGGGGACAATCTACGAG.

This clone has a count of ten or more. The CDR3 end falls 3 residues outside the read, so it is completed with the germline J gene. This sequence joins TRBV19 and TRBJ1-2; 7 bases match TRBD1. Losses at the gene ends were 8 bases for V and 1 base for J; bases not matched to a gene: 13. This CDR3 has 16 amino acids. Per germline, CDR1 LNHDA and CDR2 SQIVND (reference sequence). CDR3 DNA (partial): TGTGCCAGTGGAGGGGGCGCGGATGCGTATAACTATGGC. Its protein is CASGGGADAYNYG. The complete CDR3 reads CASGGGADAYNYGYTF.

This clone was counted many times. Coverage ceases 3 residues before the CDR3 finishes, and the germline J gene fills in the end. The sample has other DNA sequences that encode this CDR3 too. The chain joins TRBV30 to TRBJ1-1; 8 bases agree with TRBD1. Trimming cost V 3 bases and J 6 bases; bases outside gene matches: 12. CDR1 and CDR2 from the germline V gene are GTSNPN and SVGIG (reference sequence). There are 15 residues in the CDR3. This CDR3 is CAWRATDRVISEAFF. CDR3 DNA, as far as it was read: TGTGCCTGGAGAGCAACGGACAGGGTTATCTCTGAA.

The sample holds many counts of this clone. The sequenced fragment ends 3 residues before the CDR3 boundary, so the rest is inferred from the germline J gene. V and J are TRBV29-1 and TRBJ1-2; possible D gene TRBD1, 5 bases. This CDR3 has 11 amino acids. Deletions cut 4 bases from V and 6 bases from J, with 9 bases between. The germline V gene encodes CDR1 SQVTM and CDR2 ANQGSEA. Incomplete CDR3 DNA: TGCAGCGTTGTGGGGGGACATGGC. It translates to CSVVGGHG. The full CDR3 reads CSVVGGHGYTF. Supplemented by reference TRBV29-1 and TRBJ1-2, the full variable domain reads SAVISQKPSRDICQRGTSLTIQCQVDSQVTMMFWYRQQPGQSLTLIATANQGSEATYESGFVIDKFPISRPNLTFSTLTVSNMSPEDSSIYLCSVVGGHGYTFGSGTRLTVV.

This clone has more than one count but fewer than ten. The CDR3 goes on 3 residues after the read ends, and that part is filled in from the germline J gene. The chain couples TRBV7-3 to TRBJ2-1, with TRBD1 as a possible D gene (5 bases). The CDR3 length is 14 residues. V lost 4 bases and J lost 9, with 16 bases in between. In germline, CDR1 is SGHTA, CDR2 FQGTGA. CDR3 loop: CASSSNLRGSEQFF. CDR3 DNA, as far as it was read: TGTGCCAGCAGCTCCAATTTAAGGGGCAGTGAG.

With regard to this clone: From the germline J gene comes the end of the CDR3, since the read stops 3 residues before it. The chain uses TRBV10-2 and TRBJ1-5; possibly TRBD1 for D (6 bases). V was pared by 2 bases and J by 3 bases, with 14 bases between. Germline CDR1 is WSHSY and CDR2 is SAAADI. The CDR3 is 16 residues long. CDR3 bases read: TGCGCCAGCAGTGAGGAGGGACATTCGTACAATCAGCCC. This translates into CASSEEGHSYNQP. The complete CDR3 protein is CASSEEGHSYNQPQHF.

This clone was observed many times. The read gets to within 3 residues of the CDR3 end, and the germline J gene fills in the rest. This sequence joins TRBV6-2 or TRBV6-3 and TRBJ1-6, with 9 bases aligning to TRBD1. CDR1 MNHEY and CDR2 SVGEGT come from the germline V gene. The V gene end was trimmed by 6 bases and the J gene end by 10 bases; junction bases not matched to a gene: 13. CDR3 length: 16 amino acids. The CDR3 sequence is CASRNSDGTGKSPLHF. The CDR3 DNA, read in part, is TGTGCCAGCAGAAACTCCGACGGGACAGGGAAGTCACCC.

This clone was detected many times. The missing CDR3 end, 3 residues past where the read stops, is filled in from the germline J gene. The V gene is TRBV20-1, the J gene TRBJ1-1; the match to TRBD1 covers 10 bases. V trimming: 2 bases; J trimming: 4 bases; junction bases outside the gene matches: 10. Looked up from germline, CDR1 is DFQATT and CDR2 is SNEGSKA (reference sequence). This CDR3 comprises 16 residues. Here the CDR3 reads CSARPGDRGPSTEAFF. The covered CDR3 bases are TGCAGTGCTAGACCAGGGGACAGGGGCCCTTCCACTGAA.

This clone was seen at least ten times. Read sequence stops 3 residues before the CDR3 end, and the germline J gene provides the missing end. J is TRBJ2-7 and V is TRBV7-9; 8 bases are shared with TRBD2. This CDR3 comprises 14 residues. Germline V gene data show CDR1 as SEHNR and CDR2 as FQNEAQ (reference sequence). With V trimmed by 0 bases and J by 5 bases, 3 bases remained unmatched. The CDR3 sequence: CASSLAASGHEQYF. Incomplete CDR3 DNA: TGTGCCAGCAGCTTAGCGGCTAGCGGGCACGAG.

Only a few counts were recorded for this clone. The CDR3 extends 3 residues past the end of the read, so its final part is completed from the germline J gene. The rearrangement joins TRBV7-3 to TRBJ2-1; 10 nucleotides match TRBD2. Germline CDR1 SGHTA, CDR2 FQGTGA. The CDR3 loop spans 16 amino acids. The trim removed 2 bases at V and 6 bases at J, leaving 7 bases unmatched. The sequenced CDR3 bases are TGTGCCAGCAGCTTACGTTCCGGGACTAGCGTCAATGAG. Protein sequence: CASSLRSGTSVNE. The CDR3 as a whole reads CASSLRSGTSVNEQFF.

This clone has a handful of counts. Sequencing ends 3 residues short of the CDR3 end; the germline J gene provides the rest. V usage is TRBV18 and J usage is TRBJ1-1; D might be TRBD1 (5 bases). There are 16 residues in the CDR3. Trimming removed 3 bases from V and 1 base from J, with 15 bases in between. The germline V gene encodes CDR1 KGHSH and CDR2 LQKENI. This CDR3 is CASSPLVRAKNTEAFF. The sequenced CDR3 bases are TGTGCCAGCTCACCCCTAGTCAGGGCCAAGAACACTGAA.

A remark on this clone: The read halts 3 residues ahead of the CDR3 end, with the missing end drawn from the germline J gene. The V gene is TRBV7-9, the J gene TRBJ1-4; the D is unclear. CDR3 length equals 14 residues. Trimming left V 5 bases short and J 5 bases short, with 12 bases between. Germline CDR1 reads SEHNR; CDR2 reads FQNEAQ (reference sequence). CDR3 sequence: CASSASVLNEKLFF. CDR3 DNA, as far as it was read: TGTGCCAGCAGCGCCAGTGTTTTAAATGAAAAA.

A remark on this clone: The read finishes 3 residues shy of the CDR3 end, and the germline J gene is used to complete it. This chain links TRBV19 with TRBJ1-5; 7 bases align to TRBD1. CDR3 length: 15 amino acids. V gave up 5 bases and J gave up 0 bases; unmatched junction bases: 4. Looked up from germline, CDR1 is LNHDA and CDR2 is SQIVND (reference sequence). CDR3 DNA (partial): TGTGCCAGTAGTCCCGGGACAGCTAGCAATCAGCCC. Its protein product is CASSPGTASNQP. The entire CDR3 reads CASSPGTASNQPQHF.

A remark on this clone: Sequencing ends 3 residues short of the CDR3 end; the germline J gene provides the rest. The chain carries TRBV2 and TRBJ2-5, with 7 bases identical to TRBD1. Germline-derived CDR1 and CDR2 are SNHLY and FYNNEI. V lost 2 bases, J lost 2 bases, and 5 bases stayed unmatched. The CDR3 extends over 15 amino acids. CDR3 DNA (partial): TGTGCCAGCAGTGAACAGGGACAGCCTCAAGAGACC. Protein product: CASSEQGQPQET. The entire CDR3 protein is CASSEQGQPQETQYF.

This clone occurred a few times. The read finishes 3 residues shy of the CDR3 end, and the germline J gene is used to complete it. This chain joins TRBV13 and TRBJ2-3, with D possibly matching TRBD2 (6 bases). This CDR3 is built from 14 residues. Germline V gene lookup returns CDR1 PRHDT and CDR2 FYEKMQ (reference sequence). V lost 6 bases to trimming and J lost 3 bases, with 13 bases between them. The covered CDR3 bases are TGTGCCAGCAGTCCCGTGGCGGGGACAGATACG. Translating it yields CASSPVAGTDT. The entire CDR3 sequence reads CASSPVAGTDTQYF.

This clone was seen repeatedly, ten times or more. The read terminates 3 residues before the CDR3 end, so the remaining end is supplied by the germline J gene. The genes are TRBV20-1 and TRBJ2-7; 10 bases align to TRBD1. Germline V CDR1 and CDR2: DFQATT, SNEGSKA (reference sequence). V shed 0 bases, J shed 2 bases, and the junction held 16 bases outside the gene matches. The CDR3 length is 19 residues. CDR3 region: CSARDAQGQGPRTPYEQYF. The part of the CDR3 DNA that was read is TGCAGTGCTAGAGATGCACAGGGACAGGGGCCCCGCACCCCCTACGAG.

This clone was observed a few times. This clone may be a read error of a much larger clone one base away. The CDR3 end is not reached by the read, which stops 3 residues before it; the germline J gene fills it in. This chain connects TRBV11-2 to TRBJ2-7; TRBD1 matches at 8 bases. The CDR3 contains 14 residues. The junction had 4 bases not matched to a gene; V was cut back by 6 bases and J by 0 bases. Per the germline V gene, CDR1 is SGHAT and CDR2 is FQNNGV. The sequenced part of the CDR3 DNA is TGTGCCAGCAGACGACAGGGGAACTCCTACGAG. Its protein product is CASRRQGNSYE. The whole CDR3 protein reads CASRRQGNSYEQYF.

This clone was picked up many times. The DNA ends 3 residues before the CDR3 does, and the rest of the CDR3 is filled in from the germline J gene. The chain employs TRBV2 and TRBJ1-5, with TRBD1 matching 7 bases. This CDR3 has 15 amino acids. Unmatched junction bases numbered 5, after V lost 6 bases and J lost 0 bases. CDR1 is SNHLY and CDR2 is FYNNEI in the germline V gene. CDR3 residues: CASSEGAISNQPQHF. Incomplete CDR3 DNA: TGTGCCAGCAGCGAGGGGGCGATTAGCAATCAGCCC.

Concerning this clone itself: The CDR3 end is not reached by the read, which stops 3 residues before it; the germline J gene fills it in. This chain connects TRBV6-1 to TRBJ2-2, with D maybe TRBD1 (6 bases). The germline V gene has CDR1 MNHNS and CDR2 SASEGT. This CDR3 has 18 amino acids. V was cut by 1 base and J by 4 bases, with 19 bases left in between. This chain's CDR3 is CASSEVGRGTFSTGELFF. Partial CDR3 DNA: TGTGCCAGCAGTGAAGTTGGAAGGGGGACGTTTAGCACCGGGGAG.